The present T cell receptor beta chain was sequenced within a study of cytomegalovirus exposure and HLA in healthy donors. As for the study in general: Earlier sequencing of 150 million to 200 million T cells yielded 100 million to 120 million unique TCR beta sequences.

Overall study results and limits: A missense variant in DCLRE1C was later tied to TCR beta V- and J-gene trimming. Associated with HLA alleles at 0.05 false discovery rate in a later analysis were 16,951 TCR beta sequences.

This CDR3 contains 14 residues. Trimming took off 0 bases at V and 6 bases at J, with 11 bases between the two ends. The germline V gene has CDR1 SGHNT and CDR2 YYREEE (reference sequence). With 60 Vbeta and 13 Jbeta primers, the PCR was carried out. Sequenced by immunoSEQ multiplex PCR; TCRdb stores in-frame clones only, minus some. The sample has about 130,000 clones; about 80% are singletons. Notes on this clone: Its cognate antigen is unknown.

Likely unrecorded immune exposures existed in these nominally healthy donors. The sequence came from a man between 18 and 35 years old in good health and CMV-seronegative. The gene calls are TRBV5-4 and TRBJ2-3; tentatively, D is TRBD2 (6 bases). Sequenced input: PBMCs. The DNA of the CDR3 is TGTGCCAGCAGCTTGGCGGGAGTGTCCGATACGCAGTATTTT. It specifies CASSLAGVSDTQYF.